The 25 T cell receptor beta chains presented below share a single source sample, sequenced in a study of PD-1 blockade in classical Hodgkin lymphoma. The protocol was immunoSEQ multiplex PCR, while the TCRdb copy is restricted to in-frame clones and leaves out a portion. The repertoire holds about 94,000 clones, with roughly 87% as singletons. All trial patients relapsed after autologous stem cell transplantation. The sample here was peripheral blood mononuclear cells (PBMCs), taken before the second cycle of nivolumab. The receptors come from a human donor with classical Hodgkin lymphoma.

This clone was picked up one time. The J gene is TRBJ2-5, the V gene TRBV27, with TRBD2 identical over 7 bases. V was pared by 0 bases and J by 5 bases, with 6 bases of the junction left unmatched. The germline CDR1 and CDR2 sequences are MNHEY and SMNVEV (reference sequence). The length of the CDR3 is 15 residues. CDR3 amino acids: CASSLSRPSGETQYF. The CDR3 nucleotides are TGTGCCAGCAGTTTATCTAGGCCTAGCGGCGAGACCCAGTACTTC.

The CDR3 is CATSRVGTGGTDTQYF. As DNA, the CDR3 is TGTGCCACCAGCAGAGTTGGGACAGGGGGCACAGATACGCAGTATTTT. This chain joins TRBV15 and TRBJ2-3, with 10 nucleotides matching TRBD1. V dropped 1 base and J dropped 1; count of bases not matched to a gene: 2. This CDR3 comprises 16 residues. From germline, CDR1 is LNHNV and CDR2 YYDKDF (reference sequence).

The V and J genes are TRBV5-1 and TRBJ2-2, with 11 bases fitting TRBD2. Looked up from germline, CDR1 is SGHRS and CDR2 is YFSETQ. After removal of 5 bases from V and 7 bases from J, the junction contained 7 bases not matched to a gene. The CDR3 has 15 amino acids. The CDR3 protein is CASRDSGGAGGELFF. The DNA for the CDR3 is TGCGCCAGCAGAGATAGCGGGGGGGCCGGCGGGGAGCTGTTTTTT.

The chain uses TRBV19 and TRBJ1-5, with TRBD1 identical over 7 bases. CDR3 size: 15 residues. The germline V gene encodes CDR1 LNHDA and CDR2 SQIVND (reference sequence). The V segment lost 3 bases and the J segment 6 bases; nucleotides outside the gene matches: 8. DNA of the CDR3: TGTGCCAGTAGTATTTCGGAGGGGGCATTTCAGCCCCAGCATTTT. Translating gives CASSISEGAFQPQHF.

The chain joins TRBV7-6 to TRBJ2-7; D tentatively fits TRBD1 or TRBD2 (5 bases each). Trimming took off 2 bases at V and 6 bases at J, with 20 bases between the two ends. Germline V gives CDR1 SGHVS, CDR2 FNYEAQ. This CDR3 spans 16 amino acids. DNA of the CDR3: TGTGCCAGCAGCTTATATGCCGGGGCAGGGTTTGGCGAGCAGTACTTC. Protein product: CASSLYAGAGFGEQYF.

As DNA, the CDR3 is TGTGCCAGCAGTGAATTTCACTCAGGGGACGAGCAGTACTTC. Translated, it gives CASSEFHSGDEQYF. The V call is TRBV2, the J call TRBJ2-7; D perhaps matches TRBD1 (6 bases). CDR3 length: 14 residues. Germline V lookup: CDR1 SNHLY, CDR2 FYNNEI. Trimming cost V 2 bases and J 5 bases, with 13 bases left between them.

This chain connects TRBV9 to TRBJ1-5, with D possibly being TRBD1 (6 bases). The CDR3 contains 15 residues. Germline V gene data show CDR1 as SGDLS and CDR2 as YYNGEE. The germline V and J ends were trimmed by 3 bases and 0 bases, with 10 bases remaining between them. The CDR3 bases are TGTGCCAGCAGCGCGGACAGCGCTAGCAATCAGCCCCAGCATTTT. Its protein is CASSADSASNQPQHF.

This clone has a handful of counts. This chain uses TRBV25-1 with TRBJ1-4; D gene ambiguous. The CDR3 runs 12 residues. Germline V CDR1 and CDR2: MGHDK, SYGVNS. With 3 bases removed from V and 6 bases from J, the gap between germline ends came to 5 bases. This chain's CDR3 is CASSEIDEKLFF. The CDR3, as DNA: TGTGCCAGCAGTGAGATTGATGAAAAACTGTTTTTT.

V is TRBV29-1 and J is TRBJ2-1; D not certain. Germline V gene data show CDR1 as SQVTM and CDR2 as ANQGSEA. This CDR3 has 13 residues. The V end was cut by 7 bases, the J end by 7 bases, with 17 bases between. CDR3 region: CSGSPWGYNEQFF. The CDR3 DNA is TGCAGCGGGAGTCCGTGGGGTTATAATGAGCAGTTCTTC.

This clone has a single count. J is TRBJ2-6 and V is TRBV27; 7 bases are a match to TRBD1. The junction had 7 bases not matched to a gene; V was cut back by 5 bases and J by 0 bases. The CDR3 loop spans 17 amino acids. The germline CDR1 and CDR2 sequences are MNHEY and SMNVEV (reference sequence). CDR3 protein: CASSILGQDSGANVLTF. DNA of the CDR3: TGTGCCAGCAGTATACTAGGACAGGACTCTGGGGCCAACGTCCTGACTTTC.

V gene TRBV18 combines with J gene TRBJ2-1; 8 bases agree with TRBD2. The CDR3 is made up of 15 amino acids. Germline V gene lookup returns CDR1 KGHSH and CDR2 LQKENI. Trimming at V came to 1 base and at J to 1 base, leaving 0 bases not matched to a gene. The CDR3 DNA follows: TGTGCCAGCTCACCACTAGCGGGATCCTACAATGAGCAGTTCTTC. It encodes CASSPLAGSYNEQFF.

Here the CDR3 reads CASSGGTGPETQYF. CDR3 bases: TGTGCCAGCAGTGGGGGGACAGGGCCGGAGACCCAGTACTTC. The rearrangement uses TRBV2 and TRBJ2-5; 9 nucleotides line up with TRBD1. The CDR3 totals 14 residues. V shed 4 bases, J shed 5 bases, and the junction held 5 bases outside the gene matches. Germline lookup yields CDR1 SNHLY and CDR2 FYNNEI.

This CDR3 reads CATKDRGPPGEQYF. The CDR3 DNA reads TGTGCCACAAAGGACAGGGGGCCCCCCGGCGAGCAGTACTTC. The chain employs TRBV6-5 and TRBJ2-7; TRBD1 matches 11 bases. CDR3 size: 14 residues. Germline CDR1 reads MNHEY; CDR2 reads SVGAGI. With V trimmed by 10 bases and J by 6 bases, 11 bases remained unmatched.

This clone was counted a single time. The chain recombines TRBV2 with TRBJ1-2; TRBD1 agrees at 9 bases. The germline V gene encodes CDR1 SNHLY and CDR2 FYNNEI. V was pared by 2 bases and J by 4 bases, with 8 bases of the junction left unmatched. The CDR3 runs to 16 residues. CDR3 amino acids: CASSESNRGPSYGYTF. The CDR3, as DNA: TGTGCCAGCAGTGAAAGTAACAGGGGGCCCTCCTATGGCTACACCTTC.

V is TRBV9 and J is TRBJ2-3; no reliable D call. The germline gives CDR1 SGDLS, CDR2 YYNGEE. The V end was cut by 4 bases, the J end by 4 bases, with 13 bases between. This CDR3 has 14 amino acids. CDR3 sequence reads: CASSPNIGPDTQYF. The CDR3 coding sequence is TGTGCCAGCAGCCCCAATATCGGTCCAGATACGCAGTATTTT.

The rearrangement joins TRBV9 to TRBJ2-1, with 13 nucleotides matching TRBD2. The CDR3 covers 17 residues. J was trimmed by 4 bases and V by 4 bases; bases with no gene match: 8. Germline CDR1 is SGDLS and CDR2 is YYNGEE. Here the CDR3 DNA reads TGTGCCAGCAGCACGAGCCCGGGACTAGCGGGGTACAATGAGCAGTTCTTC. Its translation is CASSTSPGLAGYNEQFF.

The gene calls are TRBV2 and TRBJ2-2, with 10 bases fitting TRBD1. The CDR3 length is 14 residues. Germline assignment: CDR1 SNHLY and CDR2 FYNNEI. V shed 4 bases, J shed 6 bases, and the junction held 2 bases outside the gene matches. In DNA form, the CDR3 reads TGTGCCAGCAGTGGACAGGGGGCCCCCGGGGAGCTGTTTTTT. Translation gives CASSGQGAPGELFF.

CDR3 DNA: TGTGCCAGTAGTATCGGCAGTAACTCCTACAATGAGCAGTTCTTC. Encoded protein: CASSIGSNSYNEQFF. This chain connects TRBV19 to TRBJ2-1; D is undetermined. Germline V lookup: CDR1 LNHDA, CDR2 SQIVND (reference sequence). The CDR3 consists of 15 residues. V lost 3 bases, J lost 0 bases, and 9 bases lay in between.

The chain is built from TRBV7-9 and TRBJ2-1, with a weak D call TRBD2 (6 bases). CDR1 is SEHNR and CDR2 is FQNEAQ in the germline V gene (reference sequence). The CDR3 spans 17 residues. Trimming cost V 1 base and J 4 bases, with 17 bases left between them. The CDR3 DNA follows: TGTGCCAGCAGCTTAGGAACCCCGGGACGGGAGTACAATGAGCAGTTCTTC. The encoded protein is CASSLGTPGREYNEQFF. The whole variable domain, filled in from reference TRBV7-9 and TRBJ2-1, reads DTGVSQNPRHKITKRGQNVTFRCDPISEHNRLYWYRQTLGQGPEFLTYFQNEAQLEKSRLLSDRFSAERPKGSFSTLEIQRTEQGDSAMYLCASSLGTPGREYNEQFFGPGTRLTVL.

V gene TRBV6-9 combines with J gene TRBJ1-5; D might be TRBD1 (6 bases). The V and J ends lost 7 bases and 0 bases respectively, with 19 bases between them. Germline loops: CDR1 MNHGY, CDR2 SVAAGI. This CDR3 has 17 residues. The CDR3: CASTSLGQSYSNQPQHF. Here the CDR3 DNA reads TGTGCCAGCACCTCCCTAGGACAGAGTTATAGCAATCAGCCCCAGCATTTT.

CDR3 sequence (DNA): TGTGCCAGCAGCTTTTCAGTCGGGGATAATGAAAAACTGTTTTTT. It specifies CASSFSVGDNEKLFF. The chain recombines TRBV5-4 with TRBJ1-4; no reliable D call. The CDR3 has 15 amino acids. Germline-derived CDR1 and CDR2 are SGHNT and YYREEE (reference sequence). Trimming removed 2 bases at V and 4 bases at J, with 12 bases between. Full variable domain (rest looked up from reference TRBV5-4 and TRBJ1-4): ETGVTQSPTHLIKTRGQQVTLRCSSQSGHNTVSWYQQALGQGPQFIFQYYREEENGRGNFPPRFSGLQFPNYSSELNVNALELDDSALYLCASSFSVGDNEKLFFGSGTQLSVL.

This clone appeared a single time. The chain has TRBV27 and TRBJ2-7; the D gene could be TRBD1 or TRBD2 (5 bases each). The CDR3 runs to 16 residues. Trimming removed 2 bases at V and 0 bases at J, with 14 bases between. Germline CDR1 and CDR2: MNHEY and SMNVEV (reference sequence). CDR3 nucleotide sequence: TGTGCCAGCAGTTTAATAGGGACGCCTAACTCCTACGAGCAGTACTTC. It yields the protein CASSLIGTPNSYEQYF.

V is TRBV28 and J is TRBJ1-4, with D maybe TRBD1 (5 bases). V lost 4 bases and J lost 6, with 21 bases in between. Germline CDR1 reads MDHEN; CDR2 reads SYDVKM. The CDR3 is 17 residues long. CDR3 sequence reads: CASSSLGRGVRDEKLFF. As DNA, the CDR3 is TGTGCCAGCAGTTCATTGGGCCGGGGGGTAAGGGATGAAAAACTGTTTTTT.

The CDR3 region has the DNA TGTGCCTGGAGTGTACAATACAGCCACGAGCAGTACTTC. Its translation is CAWSVQYSHEQYF. The V gene is TRBV30, the J gene TRBJ2-7, with D hard to call. The V gene lost 0 bases and the J gene lost 5 bases, with 11 bases spanning the gap. Germline CDR1 GTSNPN, CDR2 SVGIG (reference sequence). The CDR3 loop spans 13 amino acids.

This sequence joins TRBV7-2 and TRBJ2-7; D remains unclear. This CDR3 is 13 amino acids long. Germline values: CDR1 SGHTA, CDR2 FQGNSA. The V end lost 10 bases, the J end lost 2 bases, and 15 bases lay between the germline ends. The CDR3 nucleotides read TGTGCCACCCGTGAGACGGGTACCTACGAGCAGTACTTC. Its protein is CATRETGTYEQYF.